Below are 7 T cell receptor beta chains sequenced from a single sample in a study of blood T cells in healthy people across ages (dated by TCRdb to the mid-2010s). Library preparation used 5' RACE. The sequencing machine was an Illumina HiSeq 2500. The second PCR ran for roughly 7 to 11 cycles and used a J-beta primer mix along with a sample-barcoded 5' primer. TCRdb passed the public sequencing reads through fastp at Q25 and MiXCR, retaining productive beta sequences. A single entry per CDR3 protein holds the most common genes and DNA from its merged rows. The sample yields about 2 million distinct CDR3 sequences; about 50% were counted once. 2.1% of the sample is held by the ten biggest clonotypes. The sample consisted of blood. Receptors were obtained from a woman between 35 and 50 years old in good health.

The V and J genes are TRBV29-1 and TRBJ2-7; 9 nucleotides line up with TRBD2. After removal of 4 bases from V and 10 bases from J, the junction contained 17 bases not matched to a gene. The CDR3 is 15 residues long. Germline CDR1 SQVTM, CDR2 ANQGSEA. The CDR3 nucleotides are TGCAGCGTTGCTGGTAGCGGGGGTGTATGGGAGATCCAGTACTTC. Translating it yields CSVAGSGGVWEIQYF.

This chain uses TRBV5-1 with TRBJ1-1, with a weak D call TRBD1 (5 bases). This CDR3 is 14 amino acids long. Trimming left V 9 bases short and J 0 bases short, with 15 bases between. Germline CDR1 and CDR2: SGHRS and YFSETQ. This CDR3 reads CATDGGGLNTEAFF. The DNA for the CDR3 is TGCGCCACCGACGGGGGGGGTTTGAACACTGAAGCTTTCTTT.

There are a few counts of this clonotype. V usage is TRBV21-1 and J usage is TRBJ2-1; the D call in the table, TRBD2, was not verified against the DNA. TRBV21-1 is a pseudogene locus. The CDR3 has 16 residues. In DNA form, the CDR3 reads TGTGCCAGCAGCATCGGGACTAGCGGGGTTGGGAATGAGCAGTTCTTC. Its translation is CASSIGTSGVGNEQFF.

This clonotype showed up just once. The chain uses TRBV11-2 and TRBJ2-1, with D uncertain. The CDR3 extends over 18 amino acids. Trimming removed 1 base at V and 1 base at J, with 17 bases between. CDR1 and CDR2 from the germline V gene are SGHAT and FQNNGV. CDR3 nucleotides: TGTGCCAGCAGCTTAGGTGTAGGGTCGCGTAAGTCCTACAATGAGCAGTTCTTC. As protein: CASSLGVGSRKSYNEQFF.

The chain recombines TRBV12-3 or TRBV12-4 with TRBJ2-3; weak D call: TRBD1 (6 bases). This CDR3 has 14 residues. The ends were cut back, 4 bases at V and 2 bases at J, with 10 bases in the middle. CDR3: CASSSAGVTDTQYF. As DNA, the CDR3 is TGTGCCAGCAGTTCGGCAGGGGTCACAGATACGCAGTATTTT.

J is TRBJ2-1 and V is TRBV27; 13 bases map to TRBD2. From germline, CDR1 is MNHEY and CDR2 SMNVEV (reference sequence). V was pared by 8 bases and J by 4 bases, with 5 bases of the junction left unmatched. This CDR3 has 15 amino acids. The CDR3 nucleotides read TGTGCCAGCGGGGGACTAGCGGGGCTTTACAATGAGCAGTTCTTC. This translates into CASGGLAGLYNEQFF.

This chain joins TRBV7-9 and TRBJ2-5, with 8 bases matching TRBD1. This CDR3 is built from 13 residues. J was trimmed by 11 bases and V by 8 bases; bases with no gene match: 13. The germline gives CDR1 SEHNR, CDR2 FQNEAQ (reference sequence). The CDR3: CASARGPMGEQYF. The CDR3 DNA reads as TGTGCCAGCGCCAGGGGGCCGATGGGGGAGCAGTACTTC. The variable domain in full, with the rest retrieved from reference TRBV7-9 and TRBJ2-5, is DTGVSQNPRHKITKRGQNVTFRCDPISEHNRLYWYRQTLGQGPEFLTYFQNEAQLEKSRLLSDRFSAERPKGSFSTLEIQRTEQGDSAMYLCASARGPMGEQYFGPGTRLLVL.